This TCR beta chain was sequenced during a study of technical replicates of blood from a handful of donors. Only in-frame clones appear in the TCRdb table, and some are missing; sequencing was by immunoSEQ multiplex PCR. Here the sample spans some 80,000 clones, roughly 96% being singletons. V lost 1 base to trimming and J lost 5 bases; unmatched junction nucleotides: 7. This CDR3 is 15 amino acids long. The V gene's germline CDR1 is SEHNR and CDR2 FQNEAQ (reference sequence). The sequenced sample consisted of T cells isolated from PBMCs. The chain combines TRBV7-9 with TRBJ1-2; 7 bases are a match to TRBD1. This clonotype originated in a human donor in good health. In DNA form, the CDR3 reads TGTGCCAGCAGCTTAGGAGGGGGCGAAGTGTATGGCTACACCTTC. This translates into CASSLGGGEVYGYTF.